One TCR beta chain is described in this entry. The antigen remains undetermined. The source of the sample is a study of T cell repertoires in cytomegalovirus infection. Overall study context: It was recently identified HLA-C-restricted and well-studied HLA-B-restricted CMV epitopes that the study used. Public TCR beta signatures provided an indication of both CMV infection and a matching HLA type.

From the reads, TCRdb called clonotypes with MiXCR, one entry per CDR3 protein. Of roughly 180,000 distinct CDR3 sequences in the sample, 20% to 25% are singletons; the top ten hold about 25%. Germline loops: CDR1 SGHVS, CDR2 FQNEAQ. The ends lost 4 bases at V and 0 bases at J; junction bases unmatched: 8. The CDR3 consists of 18 residues. Study results and caveats: The cumulative frequency of public TCR beta families distinguished individuals who carried CMV together with the relevant HLA. There were HLA-C-restricted CMV-specific TCR beta clonotypes dominating the ex vivo response.

This clonotype originated in a human donor in good health (CMV status not recorded). Some clones in this sample may be carry-over from other donors' samples. Specimen: CD8+ T cells from cultured PBMCs, collected from culture after CMV antigen stimulation. The V call is TRBV7-8, the J call TRBJ2-3, with 12 bases that match TRBD1. The CDR3 spells CASSSVPGQGASTDTQYF. CDR3 DNA sequence: TGTGCCAGCAGCTCAGTACCGGGACAGGGGGCGAGCACAGATACGCAGTATTTT.